Below, one T cell receptor beta chain is given with its context. The data derive from a study of T cells after somatic rescue of genetic block. Measured with immunoSEQ multiplex PCR; TCRdb has only the in-frame clones, and not every one. The repertoire has under 150,000 clones, under 95% of them found once; the top ten carry less than 1.5%. CDR3 size: 12 residues. The V end was cut by 1 base, the J end by 8 bases, with 8 bases between. CDR1 and CDR2 (germline): SGHTA, FQGNSA. The rearrangement uses TRBV7-2 and TRBJ1-2; D is undetermined. The sample taken for sequencing was peripheral blood mononuclear cells (PBMCs). The sequence was collected from a woman in her late teens or twenties. The CDR3 nucleotides are TGTGCCAGCAGCTTAGACAGTACCGGCTACACCTTC. It is translated as CASSLDSTGYTF. The complete variable domain, with remaining parts taken from reference TRBV7-2 and TRBJ1-2, reads GAGVSQSPSNKVTEKGKDVELRCDPISGHTALYWYRQSLGQGLEFLIYFQGNSAPDKSGLPSDRFSAERTGGSVSTLTIQRTQQEDSAVYLCASSLDSTGYTFGSGTRLTVV.